The source of this TCR beta chain is a study of blood T cell repertoires in COVID-19. Overall study: Italy, Spain and the United States were the sources of the convalescent and acute COVID-19 samples. The analysed material was cDNA or gDNA that came from T cells, B-cell-depleted T cells, or PBMCs.

Only one count was recorded for this clone. Trimming pared 6 bases from V and 9 bases from J, leaving 6 bases between. The CDR3 covers 11 residues. Germline CDR1 MDHEN, CDR2 SYDVKM. Original processing notes: Quantification of nucleated cells was approximated via reference gene primer amplification. Produced via immunoSEQ multiplex PCR; TCRdb's table is partial and in-frame only. Clone size and V and J calls were adopted from that table, with D and trimming inferred from the DNA. In the table there are 150,000 to 200,000 clones, roughly 90% of which are singletons. The sample comprised peripheral blood. The receptor comes from a man aged 55 to 70 with active or convalescent COVID-19. The chain links TRBV28 to TRBJ1-6; unclear D gene. The DNA of the CDR3 is TGTGCCAGCAGGGCATCTTCACCCCTCCACTTT. Its protein product is CASRASSPLHF.